Sequencing of this TCR beta chain was carried out in a study of identifying expanded T cells in peripheral blood. This clone was found a few times. Germline-derived CDR1 and CDR2 are ENHRY and SYGVKD. This CDR3 has 12 amino acids. V lost 3 bases and J lost 4, with 4 bases in between. Assay: immunoSEQ multiplex PCR; the TCRdb copy retains only in-frame clones and omits some. The repertoire holds 90,000 to 120,000 clones, with approximately 90% as singletons. The chain uses TRBV10-3 and TRBJ1-5; no firm D call. The source is a person between 18 and 75 years old in good health. The sample comprised blood. In DNA, the CDR3 is TGTGCCATCAGTGACTCTAATCAGCCCCAGCATTTT. Protein product: CAISDSNQPQHF.